A selection of T cell receptor beta chains follows, all from one sample in a study of vaccination and CD4 T cells after COVID-19. TCRdb reprocessed the PCR reads with MiXCR, giving one entry per CDR3 protein. The data hold around 15,000 distinct CDR3 sequences, with around 42% observed a single time. No antigen has been assigned to these receptors. This specimen was CD4+ T cells from blood, cultured in vitro, taken before SARS-CoV-2 vaccination. The receptors originated from a human donor who had recovered from COVID-19. Each CDR3 is given with its conserved first and last residue. The D gene is left open where the match is weak. Clone size is stated in some rows and not others, as once, few, many or a class when expanded.

v_call	j_call	d_call	clone_size	cdr3_nt	cdr3_aa
TRBV6-2/TRBV6-3	TRBJ1-1	.	.	TGTGCCAGCAGTTACTCTCCCGGGCTCACTGAAGCTTTCTTT	CASSYSPGLTEAFF
TRBV2	TRBJ2-7	TRBD1	.	TGTGCCAGCAGTGAAGCGACAGGGGGCTCTTCCGAGCAGTACTTC	CASSEATGGSSEQYF
TRBV19	TRBJ1-1	.	few	TGTGCCAGTAGTATAGGACGGGTACAGGGAGCTTTCTTT	CASSIGRVQGAFF
TRBV10-3	TRBJ2-2	TRBD2	few	TGTGCCATCAGTGTAGCGGGAGGGAACACCGGGGAGCTGTTTTTT	CAISVAGGNTGELFF
TRBV6-5	TRBJ2-5	TRBD1	few	TGTGCCAGCAGTTACCCGGGACAGGGGGTGGAGACCCAGTACTTC	CASSYPGQGVETQYF
TRBV21-1	TRBJ2-1	.	few	TGTGCCAGCAGGCCCCCCCGGGACAGGGATAATCATGAGCAGTTCTTC	CASRPPRDRDNHEQFF
TRBV11-2	TRBJ1-6	.	few	TGTGCCAGCAGCTTAGTCCCGGTGGGGAATTCACCCCTCCACTTT	CASSLVPVGNSPLHF
TRBV6-2/TRBV6-3	TRBJ2-7	TRBD1	.	TGTGCCAGCAGTAGGGAGACAGGGGGCTTCGGCGAGCAGTACTTC	CASSRETGGFGEQYF
TRBV6-5	TRBJ1-2	.	.	TGTGCCAGCAGTTACACCCCGGGAGGGTTTGGTGGCTACACCTTC	CASSYTPGGFGGYTF
TRBV5-8	TRBJ2-2	.	.	TGTGCCAGCAGCCAGGACACAGGAGGTGACGGGGAGCTGTTTTTT	CASSQDTGGDGELFF
TRBV7-6	TRBJ2-3	TRBD2	few	TGTGCCAGCAGCTCAGCGGGAGCCCACACAGATACGCAGTATTTT	CASSSAGAHTDTQYF
TRBV20-1	TRBJ2-2	.	.	TGCAGTGCTAGAGTAGGGGTTGCCGGGGAGCTGTTTTTT	CSARVGVAGELFF
TRBV11-2	TRBJ1-1	TRBD1	.	TGTGCCAGCAGCTTAGTGGGACAGGGGAGCACTGAAGCTTTCTTT	CASSLVGQGSTEAFF
TRBV2	TRBJ1-5	.	.	TGTGCCAGCAGTCCGGAGGGCAATCAGCCCCAGCATTTT	CASSPEGNQPQHF
TRBV5-3	TRBJ2-1	.	.	TGTGCCAGAAGCTTGTGCCGGCCGGGAGACGAATACAATGAGCAGTTCTTC	CARSLCRPGDEYNEQFF
TRBV6-5	TRBJ2-7	.	.	TGTGCCAGCAGTTGGACTGCCAGCTCCGAGCAGTACTTC	CASSWTASSEQYF